This T cell receptor (beta chain) was recovered during a study of cytomegalovirus exposure and HLA in healthy donors. As for the study in general: The early release's HLA-typed donors yielded 80 million to 95 million unique TCRs.

The PCR had 60 Vbeta and 13 Jbeta primers. The table came from immunoSEQ multiplex PCR; TCRdb's copy has only in-frame clones and leaves some out. The table includes about 140,000 clones, roughly four fifths detected once. The CDR3 length is 16 residues. The V segment lost 6 bases and the J segment 8 bases; nucleotides outside the gene matches: 12. Germline lookup yields CDR1 SGHNT and CDR2 YENEEA. There were likely unrecorded immune exposures, though donors were nominally healthy when sampled. Sequenced: PBMCs. The sequence came from a female donor in good health and CMV-seronegative. The J gene is TRBJ1-4, the V gene TRBV11-3, with 10 bases that match TRBD1. CDR3 loop: CASRAGTGEFREKLFF. The CDR3 nucleotides are TGTGCCAGCAGAGCCGGGACAGGGGAGTTTCGGGAAAAACTGTTTTTT. Drawing the rest from reference TRBV11-3 and TRBJ1-4, the complete variable domain is EAGVVQSPRYKIIEKKQPVAFWCNPISGHNTLYWYLQNLGQGPELLIRYENEEAVDDSQLPKDRFSAERLKGVDSTLKIQPAELGDSAVYLCASRAGTGEFREKLFFGSGTQLSVL.